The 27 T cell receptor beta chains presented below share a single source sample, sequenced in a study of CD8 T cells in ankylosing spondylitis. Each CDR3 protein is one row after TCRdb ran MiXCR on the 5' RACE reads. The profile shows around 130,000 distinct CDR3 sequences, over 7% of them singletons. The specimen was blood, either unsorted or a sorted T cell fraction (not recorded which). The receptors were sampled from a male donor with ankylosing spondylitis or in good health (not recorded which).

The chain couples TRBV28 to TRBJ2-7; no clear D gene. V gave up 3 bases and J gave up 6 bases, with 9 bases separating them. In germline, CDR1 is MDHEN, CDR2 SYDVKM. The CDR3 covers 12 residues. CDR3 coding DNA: TGTGCCAGCAGTTTTCTCAGGTCCGAGCAGTACTTC. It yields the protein CASSFLRSEQYF.

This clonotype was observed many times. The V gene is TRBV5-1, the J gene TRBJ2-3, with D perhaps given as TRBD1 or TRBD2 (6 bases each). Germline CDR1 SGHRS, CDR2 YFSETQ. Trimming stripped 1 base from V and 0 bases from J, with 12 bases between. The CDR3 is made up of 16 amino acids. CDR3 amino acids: CASSLPQGTSTDTQYF. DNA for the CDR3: TGCGCCAGCAGCTTGCCCCAGGGGACTAGCACAGATACGCAGTATTTT.

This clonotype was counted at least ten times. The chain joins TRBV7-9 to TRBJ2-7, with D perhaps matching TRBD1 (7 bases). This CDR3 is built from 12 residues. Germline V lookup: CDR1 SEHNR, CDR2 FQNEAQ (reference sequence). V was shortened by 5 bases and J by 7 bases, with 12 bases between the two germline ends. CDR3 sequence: CASSMTGREQYF. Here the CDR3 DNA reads TGTGCCAGCAGCATGACAGGGAGGGAGCAGTACTTC.

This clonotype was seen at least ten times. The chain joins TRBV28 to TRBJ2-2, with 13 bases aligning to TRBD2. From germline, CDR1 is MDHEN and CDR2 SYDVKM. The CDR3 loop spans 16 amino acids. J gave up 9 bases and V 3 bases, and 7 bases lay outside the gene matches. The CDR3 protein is CASSLGLAGTSRELFF. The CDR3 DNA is TGTGCCAGCAGTTTGGGACTAGCGGGAACTAGCCGGGAGCTGTTTTTT.

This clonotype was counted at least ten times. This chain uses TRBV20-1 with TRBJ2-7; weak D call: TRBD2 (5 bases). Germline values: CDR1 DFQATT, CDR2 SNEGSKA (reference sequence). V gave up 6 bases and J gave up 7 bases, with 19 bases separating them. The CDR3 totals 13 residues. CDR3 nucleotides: TGCAGTGCCCACTCCGAGGGTTCTCTAGAGCAGTACTTC. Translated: CSAHSEGSLEQYF.

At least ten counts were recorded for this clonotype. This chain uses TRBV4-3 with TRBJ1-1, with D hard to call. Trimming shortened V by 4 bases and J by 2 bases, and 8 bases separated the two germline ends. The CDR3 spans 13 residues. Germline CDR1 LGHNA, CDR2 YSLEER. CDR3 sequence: CASSPGTNTEAFF. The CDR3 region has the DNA TGCGCCAGCAGCCCAGGAACTAACACTGAAGCTTTCTTT.

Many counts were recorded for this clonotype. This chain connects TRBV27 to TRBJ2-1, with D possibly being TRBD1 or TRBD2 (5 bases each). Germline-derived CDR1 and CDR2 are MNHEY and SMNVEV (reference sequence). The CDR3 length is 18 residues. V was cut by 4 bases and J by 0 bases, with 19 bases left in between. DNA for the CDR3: TGTGCCAGCAGTTCCCCCGGGTTCGGGGCATCCTCCTACAATGAGCAGTTCTTC. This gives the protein CASSSPGFGASSYNEQFF.

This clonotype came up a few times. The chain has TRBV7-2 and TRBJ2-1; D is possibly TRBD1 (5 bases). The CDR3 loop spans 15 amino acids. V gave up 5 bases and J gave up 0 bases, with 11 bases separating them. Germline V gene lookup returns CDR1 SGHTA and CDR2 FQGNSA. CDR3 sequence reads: CASSQGINSYNEQFF. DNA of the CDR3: TGTGCCAGCAGCCAGGGAATAAACTCCTACAATGAGCAGTTCTTC.

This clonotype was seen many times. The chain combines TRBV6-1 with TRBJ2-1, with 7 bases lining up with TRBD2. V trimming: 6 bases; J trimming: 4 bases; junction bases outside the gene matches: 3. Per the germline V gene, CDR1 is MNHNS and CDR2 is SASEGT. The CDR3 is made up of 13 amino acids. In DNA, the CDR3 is TGTGCCAGCAGGGAGGGAGGGTACAATGAGCAGTTCTTC. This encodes CASREGGYNEQFF.

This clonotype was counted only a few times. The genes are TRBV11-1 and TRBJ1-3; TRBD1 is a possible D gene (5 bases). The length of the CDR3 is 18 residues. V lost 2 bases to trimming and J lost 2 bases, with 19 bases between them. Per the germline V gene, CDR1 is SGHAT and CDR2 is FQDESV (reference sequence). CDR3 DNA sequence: TGTGCCAGCAGCTTAAAGGGACCCGAAAGAAGAACTGGAAACACCATATATTTT. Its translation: CASSLKGPERRTGNTIYF.

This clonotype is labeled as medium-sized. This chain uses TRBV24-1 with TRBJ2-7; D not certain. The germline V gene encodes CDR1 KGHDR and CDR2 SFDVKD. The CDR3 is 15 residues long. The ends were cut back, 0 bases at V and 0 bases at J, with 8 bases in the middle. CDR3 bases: TGTGCCACCAGTGATTTGGTGGACGGCTCCTACGAGCAGTACTTC. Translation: CATSDLVDGSYEQYF.

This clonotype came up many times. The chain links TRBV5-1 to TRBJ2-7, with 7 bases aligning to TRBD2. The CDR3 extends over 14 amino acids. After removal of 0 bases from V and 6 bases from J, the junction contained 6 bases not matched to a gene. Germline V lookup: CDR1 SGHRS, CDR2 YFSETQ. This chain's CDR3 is CASSLGQGLGEQYF. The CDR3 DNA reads TGCGCCAGCAGCTTGGGACAAGGACTAGGCGAGCAGTACTTC.

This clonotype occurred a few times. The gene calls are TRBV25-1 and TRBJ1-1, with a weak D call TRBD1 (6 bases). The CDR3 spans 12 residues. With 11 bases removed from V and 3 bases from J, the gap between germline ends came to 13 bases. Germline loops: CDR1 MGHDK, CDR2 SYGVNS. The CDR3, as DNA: TGTGCCTCGACAGGCGCGGACACTGAAGCTTTCTTT. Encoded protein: CASTGADTEAFF.

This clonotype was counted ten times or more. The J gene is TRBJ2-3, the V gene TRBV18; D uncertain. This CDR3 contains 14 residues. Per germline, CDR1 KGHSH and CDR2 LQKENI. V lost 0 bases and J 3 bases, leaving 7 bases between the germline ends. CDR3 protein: CASSPPLTTDTQYF. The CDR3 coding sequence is TGTGCCAGCTCACCACCCTTAACAACAGATACGCAGTATTTT.

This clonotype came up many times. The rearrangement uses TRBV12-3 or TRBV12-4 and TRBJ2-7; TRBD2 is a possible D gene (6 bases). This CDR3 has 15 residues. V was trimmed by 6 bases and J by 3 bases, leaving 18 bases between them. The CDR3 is CASRDTAGFLYEQYF. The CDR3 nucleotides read TGTGCCAGCAGGGATACAGCGGGTTTTCTCTACGAGCAGTACTTC.

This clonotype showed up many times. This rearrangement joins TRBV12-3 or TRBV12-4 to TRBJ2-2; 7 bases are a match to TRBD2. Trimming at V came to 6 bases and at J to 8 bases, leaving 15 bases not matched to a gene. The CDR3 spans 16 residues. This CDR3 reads CASSPRASGAFGELFF. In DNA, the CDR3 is TGTGCCAGCAGCCCACGGGCTAGCGGAGCCTTTGGGGAGCTGTTTTTT.

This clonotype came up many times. CDR3 nucleotides: TGCGCCAGCAGCTCGGACAGGGCCTCCTCCAGCGAGCAGTTCTTC. Translating gives CASSSDRASSSEQFF. This rearrangement joins TRBV5-1 to TRBJ2-1; 8 nucleotides line up with TRBD1. The ends lost 3 bases at V and 10 bases at J; junction bases unmatched: 12. CDR1 and CDR2 (germline): SGHRS, YFSETQ. This CDR3 is 15 amino acids long.

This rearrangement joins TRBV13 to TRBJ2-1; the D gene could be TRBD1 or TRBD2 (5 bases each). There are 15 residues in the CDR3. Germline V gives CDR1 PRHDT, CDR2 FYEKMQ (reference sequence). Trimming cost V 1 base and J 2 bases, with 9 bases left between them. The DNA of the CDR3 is TGTGCCAGCAGCTTAGAGGTGGGACCCTACAATGAGCAGTTCTTC. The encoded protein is CASSLEVGPYNEQFF.

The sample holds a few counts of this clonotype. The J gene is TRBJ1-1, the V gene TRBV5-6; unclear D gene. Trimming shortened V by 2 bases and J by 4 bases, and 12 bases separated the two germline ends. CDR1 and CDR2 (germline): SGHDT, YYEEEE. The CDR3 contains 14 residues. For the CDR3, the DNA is TGTGCCAGCAGCTTATCATTGCCCATCACTGAAGCTTTCTTT. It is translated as CASSLSLPITEAFF.

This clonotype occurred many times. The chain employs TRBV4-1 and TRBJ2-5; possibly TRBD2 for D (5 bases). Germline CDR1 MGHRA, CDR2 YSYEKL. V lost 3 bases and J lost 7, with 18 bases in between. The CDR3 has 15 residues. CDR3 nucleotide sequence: TGCGCCAGCAGCCACTACGAGACGCTCGGAGGGACCCAGTACTTC. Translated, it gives CASSHYETLGGTQYF.

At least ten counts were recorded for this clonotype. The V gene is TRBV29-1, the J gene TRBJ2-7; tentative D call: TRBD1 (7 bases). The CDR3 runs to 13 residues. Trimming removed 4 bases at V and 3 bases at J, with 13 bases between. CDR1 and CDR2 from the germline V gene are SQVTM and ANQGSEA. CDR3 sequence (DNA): TGCAGCGTTGGCAGACAGGGAGGCTACGAGCAGTACTTC. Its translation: CSVGRQGGYEQYF.

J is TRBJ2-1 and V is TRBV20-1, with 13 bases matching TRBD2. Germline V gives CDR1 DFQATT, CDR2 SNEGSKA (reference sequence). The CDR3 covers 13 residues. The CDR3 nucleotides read TGCTTCCCGGGACTAGCGGGAAACTATGAGCAGTTCTTC. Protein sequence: CFPGLAGNYEQFF.

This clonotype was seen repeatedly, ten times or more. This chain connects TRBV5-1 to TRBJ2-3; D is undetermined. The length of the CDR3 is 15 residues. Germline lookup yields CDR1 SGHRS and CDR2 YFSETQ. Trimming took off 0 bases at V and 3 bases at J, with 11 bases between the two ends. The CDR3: CASSLAVMVTDTQYF. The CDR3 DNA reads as TGCGCCAGCAGCTTGGCCGTTATGGTGACAGATACGCAGTATTTT.

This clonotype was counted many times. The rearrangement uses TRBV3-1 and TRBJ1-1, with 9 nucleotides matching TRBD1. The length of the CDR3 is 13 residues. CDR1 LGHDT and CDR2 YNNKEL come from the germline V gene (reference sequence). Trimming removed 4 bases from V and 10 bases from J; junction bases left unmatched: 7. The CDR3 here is CASSLDRGGRAFF. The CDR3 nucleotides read TGTGCCAGCAGCCTCGACAGGGGGGGACGAGCTTTCTTT.

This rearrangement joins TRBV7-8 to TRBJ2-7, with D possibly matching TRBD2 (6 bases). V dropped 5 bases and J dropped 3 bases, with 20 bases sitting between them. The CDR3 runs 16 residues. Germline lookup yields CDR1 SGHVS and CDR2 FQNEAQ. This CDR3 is CASSAPPLATIYEQYF. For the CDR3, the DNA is TGTGCCAGCAGCGCACCCCCCCTAGCGACCATCTACGAGCAGTACTTC.

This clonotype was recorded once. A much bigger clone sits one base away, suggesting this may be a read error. The CDR3 region is CASSLWRERYEQFF. In DNA form, the CDR3 reads TGTGCCAGCAGTTTATGGAGAGAAAGGTATGAGCAGTTCTTC. The chain recombines TRBV12-3 or TRBV12-4 with TRBJ2-1; D is uncertain. V lost 2 bases to trimming and J lost 8 bases, with 13 bases between them. The CDR3 sequence is 14 residues long.

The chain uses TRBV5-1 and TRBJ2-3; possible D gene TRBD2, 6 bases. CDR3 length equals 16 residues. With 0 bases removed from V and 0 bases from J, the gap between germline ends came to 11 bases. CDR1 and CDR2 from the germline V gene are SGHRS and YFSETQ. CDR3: CASSLASSGSTDTQYF. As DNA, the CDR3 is TGCGCCAGCAGCTTGGCCTCCAGCGGGAGCACAGATACGCAGTATTTT.